The 26 T cell receptor beta chains given below trace back to one sample, sequenced in a study of T cell responses to AZD1222 COVID-19 vaccine. Generated by immunoSEQ multiplex PCR, the TCRdb table keeps only in-frame clones and is missing some. The repertoire holds some 100,000 clones, with around nine tenths as singletons. The source material was peripheral blood, sampled on day 0 of AZD1222 vaccination. All receptors derive from an adult in good health.

This clone has just one count. The chain's CDR3 is CASSATGDGTDTQYF. The DNA for the CDR3 is TGTGCCAGCAGCGCGACAGGGGATGGCACAGATACGCAGTATTTT. V gene TRBV11-2 combines with J gene TRBJ2-3; TRBD1 agrees at 8 bases. The CDR3 consists of 15 residues. The V segment lost 5 bases and the J segment 1 base; nucleotides outside the gene matches: 5. In germline, CDR1 is SGHAT, CDR2 FQNNGV.

The rearrangement links TRBV7-2 to TRBJ1-2, with D maybe TRBD1 (6 bases). Trimming shortened V by 2 bases and J by 8 bases, and 12 bases separated the two germline ends. Germline V gene data show CDR1 as SGHTA and CDR2 as FQGNSA. The CDR3 extends over 13 amino acids. The CDR3 is CASSLPTGYGYTF. As DNA, the CDR3 is TGTGCCAGCAGCTTACCTACAGGGTACGGCTACACCTTC.

The V and J genes are TRBV7-2 and TRBJ1-2; D gene uncertain. This CDR3 comprises 12 residues. Trimming left V 3 bases short and J 8 bases short, with 10 bases between. Looked up from germline, CDR1 is SGHTA and CDR2 is FQGNSA. CDR3 DNA sequence: TGTGCCAGCAGCTTCCTACCGGGGGGCTACACCTTC. Translated, it gives CASSFLPGGYTF.

V and J are TRBV6-1 and TRBJ2-2; D gene unclear. Germline loops: CDR1 MNHNS, CDR2 SASEGT. With 3 bases removed from V and 2 bases from J, the gap between germline ends came to 4 bases. The CDR3 is 13 residues long. The CDR3 loop reads CASSDLNTGELFF. The CDR3 DNA is TGTGCCAGCAGTGATCTCAACACCGGGGAGCTGTTTTTT.

This clone was seen a single time. The rearrangement uses TRBV11-2 and TRBJ2-3; tentative D call: TRBD1 (6 bases). CDR1 is SGHAT, CDR2 FQNNGV, per germline. This CDR3 region has 15 residues. V was trimmed by 5 bases and J by 5 bases, leaving 17 bases between them. The CDR3 region has the DNA TGTGCCAGCAGCCCATCAGGGGTCGTGGGAGATACGCAGTATTTT. This translates into CASSPSGVVGDTQYF.

The V and J genes are TRBV19 and TRBJ2-1; D gene uncertain. The V gene's germline CDR1 is LNHDA and CDR2 SQIVND (reference sequence). CDR3 length equals 16 residues. With 1 base removed from V and 2 bases from J, the gap between germline ends came to 12 bases. CDR3 amino acids: CASSIVVAVPYNEQFF. The CDR3 DNA follows: TGTGCCAGTAGTATAGTGGTCGCGGTCCCCTACAATGAGCAGTTCTTC.

The rearrangement uses TRBV2 and TRBJ1-6; maybe TRBD1 (6 bases). The CDR3 has 15 amino acids. Germline V CDR1 and CDR2: SNHLY, FYNNEI. Trimming pared 6 bases from V and 10 bases from J, leaving 19 bases between. CDR3 residues: CASRGGQNSWSPLHF. CDR3 DNA: TGTGCCAGCAGGGGCGGACAGAACTCTTGGTCACCCCTCCACTTT.

The chain is built from TRBV7-8 and TRBJ1-6; TRBD1 might be the D (5 bases). The V end lost 5 bases, the J end lost 7 bases, and 15 bases lay between the germline ends. Per the germline V gene, CDR1 is SGHVS and CDR2 is FQNEAQ. This CDR3 region has 15 residues. In nucleotides, the CDR3 is TGTGCCAGCAGCCTAAGCGGGACGGTAAATTCACCCCTCCACTTT. Protein sequence: CASSLSGTVNSPLHF.

The chain is built from TRBV6-5 and TRBJ1-1, with D uncertain. The CDR3 covers 13 residues. Trimming cost V 6 bases and J 2 bases, with 10 bases left between them. CDR1 is MNHEY, CDR2 SVGAGI, per germline. CDR3 sequence: CASSWERNTEAFF. CDR3 bases: TGTGCCAGCAGCTGGGAGAGAAACACTGAAGCTTTCTTT.

In DNA, the CDR3 is TGTGCCAGTAGTATAGGGAGGGGACAGCCCCAGCATTTT. This translates into CASSIGRGQPQHF. This rearrangement joins TRBV19 to TRBJ1-5; D is possibly TRBD1 (5 bases). CDR3 size: 13 residues. V lost 1 base, J lost 7 bases, and 8 bases lay in between. CDR1 and CDR2 (germline): LNHDA, SQIVND (reference sequence).

This clone was detected only once. V usage is TRBV4-3 and J usage is TRBJ1-1, with D unclear. The CDR3 is 14 residues long. Trimming removed 0 bases at V and 8 bases at J, with 13 bases between. Germline CDR1 reads LGHNA; CDR2 reads YSLEER. In DNA form, the CDR3 reads TGCGCCAGCAGCCAAGAAGGTCGAGTCGGGGAAGCTTTCTTT. It translates to CASSQEGRVGEAFF.

The V gene is TRBV7-2, the J gene TRBJ2-1, with 7 bases fitting TRBD2. Germline V lookup: CDR1 SGHTA, CDR2 FQGNSA. The CDR3 covers 15 residues. V was pared by 5 bases and J by 5 bases, with 9 bases of the junction left unmatched. This CDR3 reads CASSVGGGMNNEQFF. For the CDR3, the DNA is TGTGCCAGCAGCGTGGGGGGAGGGATGAACAATGAGCAGTTCTTC.

CDR3 region: CASSQVGQGYQPQHF. DNA for the CDR3: TGTGCCAGCAGCCAAGTCGGACAGGGCTATCAGCCCCAGCATTTT. The V gene is TRBV4-2, the J gene TRBJ1-5; 8 nucleotides align to TRBD1. The germline CDR1 and CDR2 sequences are LGHNA and YNFKEQ. This CDR3 has 15 residues. Germline trimming cut 1 base from V and 5 bases from J; bases unmatched to any gene: 4.

The rearrangement links TRBV3-1 (or the pseudogene TRBV3-2) to TRBJ2-5; no clear D gene. CDR3 size: 13 residues. Per the germline V gene, CDR1 is LGHDT and CDR2 is YNNKEL (reference sequence). Trimming stripped 5 bases from V and 5 bases from J, with 12 bases between. As DNA, the CDR3 is TGTGCCAGCAGCTGCAGTTGTCCTGAGACCCAGTACTTC. Protein product: CASSCSCPETQYF.

The chain recombines TRBV18 with TRBJ2-7; D call uncertain. The length of the CDR3 is 14 residues. Between the trimmed V and J ends, which lost 3 bases and 4 bases, there was a span of 13 bases. Per the germline V gene, CDR1 is KGHSH and CDR2 is LQKENI. The CDR3 bases are TGTGCCAGCTCACCGACTTTATCCGGATACGAGCAGTACTTC. This translates into CASSPTLSGYEQYF. Variable domain in full (rest from reference TRBV18 and TRBJ2-7): NAGVMQNPRHLVRRRGQEARLRCSPMKGHSHVYWYRQLPEEGLKFMVYLQKENIIDESGMPKERFSAEFPKEGPSILRIQQVVRGDSAAYFCASSPTLSGYEQYFGPGTRLTVT.

Relative to its sample, this clone is medium-sized. This chain links TRBV25-1 with TRBJ1-2, with 10 bases fitting TRBD1. V gave up 4 bases and J gave up 5 bases; unmatched junction bases: 10. This CDR3 has 16 residues. Germline loops: CDR1 MGHDK, CDR2 SYGVNS. The CDR3 DNA reads as TGTGCCAGCAGTGCGGGACAGGGGTCCCCTATTTATGGCTACACCTTC. Translation: CASSAGQGSPIYGYTF.

The J gene is TRBJ1-2, the V gene TRBV4-2; possibly TRBD1 for D (5 bases). The CDR3 is 14 residues long. Trimming cost V 0 bases and J 2 bases, with 7 bases left between them. Germline-derived CDR1 and CDR2 are LGHNA and YNFKEQ. The CDR3 here is CASSQEGGNYGYTF. CDR3 bases: TGTGCCAGCAGCCAAGAGGGGGGAAACTATGGCTACACCTTC.

V and J are TRBV7-2 and TRBJ1-2, with D tentatively TRBD1 (5 bases). CDR3 length: 13 residues. V was cut by 3 bases and J by 3 bases, with 8 bases left in between. Germline V CDR1 and CDR2: SGHTA, FQGNSA. CDR3 bases: TGTGCCAGCAGCTTTACAGGAGACTATGGCTACACCTTC. Its translation is CASSFTGDYGYTF. The variable domain in full, completed from reference TRBV7-2 and TRBJ1-2, reads GAGVSQSPSNKVTEKGKDVELRCDPISGHTALYWYRQSLGQGLEFLIYFQGNSAPDKSGLPSDRFSAERTGGSVSTLTIQRTQQEDSAVYLCASSFTGDYGYTFGSGTRLTVV.

The chain combines TRBV7-9 with TRBJ1-1; perhaps TRBD1 as D (6 bases). This CDR3 comprises 14 residues. The ends were cut back, 3 bases at V and 3 bases at J, with 11 bases in the middle. Germline-derived CDR1 and CDR2 are SEHNR and FQNEAQ (reference sequence). The CDR3 nucleotides read TGTGCCAGCAGCTTGGGATCAGGGGACACTGAAGCTTTCTTT. Its protein product is CASSLGSGDTEAFF. The variable domain in full, completed from reference TRBV7-9 and TRBJ1-1, reads DTGVSQNPRHKITKRGQNVTFRCDPISEHNRLYWYRQTLGQGPEFLTYFQNEAQLEKSRLLSDRFSAERPKGSFSTLEIQRTEQGDSAMYLCASSLGSGDTEAFFGQGTRLTVV.

The CDR3 spells CASSLFASGGSSYNEQFF. For the CDR3, the DNA is TGTGCCAGCAGCTTATTCGCTAGCGGGGGGAGCTCCTACAATGAGCAGTTCTTC. V gene TRBV7-2 combines with J gene TRBJ2-1, with 11 bases identical to TRBD2. With V trimmed by 2 bases and J by 0 bases, 6 bases remained unmatched. The CDR3 consists of 18 residues. Per the germline V gene, CDR1 is SGHTA and CDR2 is FQGNSA.

J is TRBJ1-4 and V is TRBV7-9; TRBD1 might be the D (6 bases). Germline V gene sequence: CDR1 SEHNR, CDR2 FQNEAQ (reference sequence). Trimming took 2 bases from V and 0 from J, leaving 7 bases between them. CDR3 length equals 15 residues. This chain's CDR3 is CASSLQGTTNEKLFF. The CDR3 region has the DNA TGTGCCAGCAGCTTACAGGGGACAACTAATGAAAAACTGTTTTTT.

The chain recombines TRBV4-3 with TRBJ1-3; no firm D call. The germline V gene has CDR1 LGHNA and CDR2 YSLEER. V was shortened by 2 bases and J by 4 bases, with 9 bases between the two germline ends. The CDR3 has 14 amino acids. CDR3 amino acids: CASSQSTRGNTIYF. The CDR3 DNA reads TGCGCCAGCAGCCAAAGTACGAGGGGAAACACCATATATTTT.

The genes are TRBV28 and TRBJ1-4; no firm D call. Germline values: CDR1 MDHEN, CDR2 SYDVKM. Trimming pared 2 bases from V and 8 bases from J, leaving 3 bases between. The CDR3 runs to 11 residues. The DNA of the CDR3 is TGTGCCAGCAGTTTACGGGAAAAACTGTTTTTT. It yields the protein CASSLREKLFF.

The chain links TRBV4-1 to TRBJ2-7; no firm D call. The CDR3 has 13 amino acids. Between the trimmed V and J ends, which lost 0 bases and 11 bases, there was a span of 14 bases. Germline-derived CDR1 and CDR2 are MGHRA and YSYEKL. The CDR3 loop is CASSQDHIAPEYF. CDR3 DNA sequence: TGCGCCAGCAGCCAAGATCATATCGCCCCGGAGTACTTC.

As to this clone: The junction and the germline gene differ at one end; a read error may be behind it. The chain recombines TRBV2 with TRBJ2-6; TRBD1 matches 8 bases. CDR1 is SNHLY, CDR2 FYNNEI, per germline. The length of the CDR3 is 10 residues. The CDR3, as DNA: TGTGCCAGCGGGTCTTGGGACAGGTTTTTC. Its translation is CASGSWDRFF.

This chain uses TRBV3-1 (or the pseudogene TRBV3-2) with TRBJ1-1; no definite D call. From germline, CDR1 is LGHDT and CDR2 YNNKEL (reference sequence). The CDR3 length is 12 residues. V was trimmed by 0 bases and J by 11 bases, leaving 10 bases between them. The CDR3 spells CASSQDFRTAFF. CDR3 nucleotides: TGTGCCAGCAGCCAAGATTTCAGGACGGCTTTCTTT.